The clone carrying this T cell receptor (beta chain) was counted between two and nine times. What it binds is not known. PCR primers comprised 60 Vbeta and 13 Jbeta primers. Measured with immunoSEQ multiplex PCR; TCRdb has only the in-frame clones, and not every one. Of 100,000 to 150,000 clones in the sample, less than 80% were seen once. Germline trimming cut 5 bases from V and 0 bases from J; bases unmatched to any gene: 8. The CDR3 consists of 16 residues. Germline loops: CDR1 SEHNR, CDR2 FQNEAQ (reference sequence). The sample is drawn from a study of cytomegalovirus exposure and HLA in healthy donors. As for the study in general: As released early, the data held 70 million to 100 million unique TCRs from HLA-typed donors.

Whole-study findings and limits: Among the sequence variants, a highly shared cluster was likely an artifact of sequencing. An Asian-associated ancestry cluster reportedly showed fewer N-insertions than the approximately 600-donor mean in a later analysis. A missense variant in DCLRE1C was later tied to TCR beta V- and J-gene trimming.

Input material: PBMCs. The chain recombines TRBV7-9 with TRBJ2-5; TRBD1 agrees at 8 bases. The receptor was derived from a man in his forties or fifties in good health and CMV-seropositive. The CDR3 region has the DNA TGTGCCAGCAGCAGAAGGACAGGGATGGACCAAGAGACCCAGTACTTC. This sequence encodes CASSRRTGMDQETQYF.